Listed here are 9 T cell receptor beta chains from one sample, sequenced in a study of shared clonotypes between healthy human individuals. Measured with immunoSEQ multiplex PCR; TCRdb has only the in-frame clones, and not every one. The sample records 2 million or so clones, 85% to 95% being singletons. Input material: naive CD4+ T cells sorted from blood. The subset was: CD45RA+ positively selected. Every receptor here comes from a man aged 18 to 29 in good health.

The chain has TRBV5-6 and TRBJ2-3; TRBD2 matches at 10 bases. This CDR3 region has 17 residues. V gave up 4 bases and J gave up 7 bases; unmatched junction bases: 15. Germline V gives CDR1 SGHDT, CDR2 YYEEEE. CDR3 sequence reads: CASSPPSLAGVRHTQYF. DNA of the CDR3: TGTGCCAGCAGCCCACCCTCCCTAGCGGGGGTAAGGCATACGCAGTATTTT. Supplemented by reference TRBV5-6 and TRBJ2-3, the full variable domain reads DAGVTQSPTHLIKTRGQQVTLRCSPKSGHDTVSWYQQALGQGPQFIFQYYEEEERQRGNFPDRFSGHQFPNYSSELNVNALLLGDSALYLCASSPPSLAGVRHTQYFGPGTRLTVL.

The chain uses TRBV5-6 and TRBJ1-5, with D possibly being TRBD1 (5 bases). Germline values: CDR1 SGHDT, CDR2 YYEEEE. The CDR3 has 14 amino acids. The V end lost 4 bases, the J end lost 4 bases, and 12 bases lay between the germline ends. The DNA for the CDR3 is TGTGCCAGCAGCATAGGACACGGAAATCAGCCCCAGCATTTT. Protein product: CASSIGHGNQPQHF.

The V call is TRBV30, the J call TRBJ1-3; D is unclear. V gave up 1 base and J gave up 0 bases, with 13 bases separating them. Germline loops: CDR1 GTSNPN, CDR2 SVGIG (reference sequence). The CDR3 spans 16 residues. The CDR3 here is CAWSGAGTYSGNTIYF. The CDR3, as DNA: TGTGCCTGGAGTGGCGCCGGCACTTACTCTGGAAACACCATATATTTT.

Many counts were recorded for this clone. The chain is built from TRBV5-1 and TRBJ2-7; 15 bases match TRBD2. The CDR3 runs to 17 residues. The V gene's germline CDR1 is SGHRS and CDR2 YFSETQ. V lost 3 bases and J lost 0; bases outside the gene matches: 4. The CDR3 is CASSSGLAGGPSYEQYF. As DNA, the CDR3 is TGCGCCAGCAGCTCGGGACTAGCGGGGGGTCCCTCCTACGAGCAGTACTTC.

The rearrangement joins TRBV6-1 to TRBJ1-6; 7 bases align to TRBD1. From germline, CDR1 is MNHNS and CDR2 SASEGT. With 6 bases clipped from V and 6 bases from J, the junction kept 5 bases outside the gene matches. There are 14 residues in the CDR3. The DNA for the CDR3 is TGTGCCAGCAGCTCCGGGACAGCTAATTCACCCCTCCACTTT. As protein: CASSSGTANSPLHF.

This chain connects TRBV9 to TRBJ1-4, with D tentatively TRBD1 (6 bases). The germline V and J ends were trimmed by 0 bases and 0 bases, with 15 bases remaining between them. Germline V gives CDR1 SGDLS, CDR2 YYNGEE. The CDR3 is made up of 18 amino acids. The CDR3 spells CASSVVRTALATNEKLFF. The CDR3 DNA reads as TGTGCCAGCAGCGTAGTTAGGACAGCGCTTGCAACTAATGAAAAACTGTTTTTT.

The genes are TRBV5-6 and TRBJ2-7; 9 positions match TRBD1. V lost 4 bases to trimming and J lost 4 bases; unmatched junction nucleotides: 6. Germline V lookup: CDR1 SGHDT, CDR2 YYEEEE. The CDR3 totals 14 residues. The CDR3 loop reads CASSLPGQGYEQYF. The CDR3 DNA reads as TGTGCCAGCAGCCTTCCGGGACAGGGATACGAGCAGTACTTC.

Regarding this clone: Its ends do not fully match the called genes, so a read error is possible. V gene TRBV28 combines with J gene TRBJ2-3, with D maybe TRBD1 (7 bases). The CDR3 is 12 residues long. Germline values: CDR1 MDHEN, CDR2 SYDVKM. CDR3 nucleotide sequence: TGTGCCAGCAACCCGCAGGGGGGCGCCAGAGATTTT. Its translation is CASNPQGGARDF.

DNA of the CDR3: TGCGCCAGCAGCTTACTACAGGGGACTAATGAAAAACTGTTTTTT. Translating gives CASSLLQGTNEKLFF. The chain employs TRBV5-1 and TRBJ1-4; TRBD1 aligns across 7 bases. With 2 bases clipped from V and 2 bases from J, the junction kept 3 bases outside the gene matches. This CDR3 is 15 amino acids long. The germline gives CDR1 SGHRS, CDR2 YFSETQ. The variable domain in full, completed from reference TRBV5-1 and TRBJ1-4, reads KAGVTQTPRYLIKTRGQQVTLSCSPISGHRSVSWYQQTPGQGLQFLFEYFSETQRNKGNFPGRFSGRQFSNSRSEMNVSTLELGDSALYLCASSLLQGTNEKLFFGSGTQLSVL.